A single sample is the source of the 16 T cell receptor beta chains below, sequenced in a study of response to subunit inactivated influenza vaccine. MiXCR was run by TCRdb on the RT-PCR reads, yielding one entry per CDR3 protein. The sample includes 150,000 to 200,000 distinct CDR3 sequences, approximately 11% of them seen just once. The specimen comprised CD8+ T cells sorted from PBMCs, sampled less than 30 months after vaccination. The receptors stem from a man in his fifties or sixties who received an inactivated influenza vaccine.

This sequence joins TRBV24-1 and TRBJ2-2; D remains ambiguous. Trimming removed 9 bases at V and 6 bases at J, with 10 bases between. Germline CDR1 and CDR2: KGHDR and SFDVKD. The CDR3 has 12 amino acids. The CDR3: CATRDVAGELFF. The CDR3 coding sequence is TGTGCCACCCGAGACGTGGCCGGGGAGCTGTTTTTT.

There are a few counts of this clonotype. The V gene is TRBV6-1, the J gene TRBJ1-2; D perhaps matches TRBD1 (6 bases). The CDR3 runs 12 residues. Germline V lookup: CDR1 MNHNS, CDR2 SASEGT. V lost 3 bases and J 6 bases, leaving 8 bases between the germline ends. CDR3 loop: CASSDPGDGYTF. CDR3 in DNA: TGTGCCAGCAGTGACCCAGGGGATGGCTACACCTTC.

This clonotype showed up just a few times. The V call is TRBV7-2, the J call TRBJ2-4, with no clear D. The V and J ends lost 3 bases and 4 bases respectively, with 10 bases between them. The CDR3 has 14 amino acids. CDR1 and CDR2 (germline): SGHTA, FQGNSA. CDR3 sequence (DNA): TGTGCCAGCAGCTTGGGGATTGGTAAAAACATTCAGTACTTC. It specifies CASSLGIGKNIQYF.

This clonotype was found many times. V gene TRBV4-1 combines with J gene TRBJ2-1; maybe TRBD1 (5 bases). The CDR3 runs 13 residues. Trimming took 7 bases from V and 0 from J, leaving 7 bases between them. Germline lookup yields CDR1 MGHRA and CDR2 YSYEKL. The CDR3 bases are TGCGCCAGCAAGGGGATCTCCTACAATGAGCAGTTCTTC. Residues: CASKGISYNEQFF.

This chain uses TRBV9 with TRBJ2-5; 11 bases fit TRBD2. Germline assignment: CDR1 SGDLS and CDR2 YYNGEE. V shed 0 bases and J 3 bases; nucleotides not matched to a gene: 4. The CDR3 totals 16 residues. The CDR3 loop is CASSVGSGRAKETQYF. The CDR3 nucleotides are TGTGCCAGCAGCGTAGGTAGCGGGAGGGCCAAAGAGACCCAGTACTTC.

This clonotype has at least ten counts. This CDR3 reads CSASGSGVNTDTQYF. Here the CDR3 DNA reads TGCAGTGCTAGTGGGTCGGGGGTAAACACAGATACGCAGTATTTT. This chain joins TRBV20-1 and TRBJ2-3; D is possibly TRBD2 (6 bases). The germline V gene encodes CDR1 DFQATT and CDR2 SNEGSKA (reference sequence). The CDR3 has 15 residues. Trimming pared 3 bases from V and 2 bases from J, leaving 15 bases between.

The chain recombines TRBV20-1 with TRBJ2-5, with no clear D. Germline assignment: CDR1 DFQATT and CDR2 SNEGSKA (reference sequence). V lost 4 bases and J lost 9, with 12 bases in between. The CDR3 length is 11 residues. Here the CDR3 DNA reads TGCAGTGCTACTTCCCTAAGTGCCCAGTACTTC. Protein sequence: CSATSLSAQYF.

This clonotype was found many times. The rearrangement links TRBV20-1 to TRBJ2-3; 15 nucleotides agree with TRBD2. CDR1 is DFQATT and CDR2 is SNEGSKA in the germline V gene (reference sequence). Trimming cost V 6 bases and J 4 bases; bases outside gene matches: 5. The CDR3 is 15 residues long. CDR3 amino acids: CSAGLAGGLADTQYF. DNA of the CDR3: TGCAGTGCCGGACTAGCGGGGGGGCTCGCAGATACGCAGTATTTT.

The gene calls are TRBV24-1 and TRBJ2-7; unclear D gene. V lost 4 bases and J lost 3, with 6 bases in between. Germline loops: CDR1 KGHDR, CDR2 SFDVKD. There are 12 residues in the CDR3. The CDR3 DNA follows: TGTGCCACCAGTGAAGGAAACTACGAGCAGTACTTC. Its translation: CATSEGNYEQYF.

This clonotype came up a few times. V is TRBV28 and J is TRBJ2-1; weak D call: TRBD1 (6 bases). The V and J ends lost 8 bases and 4 bases respectively, with 15 bases between them. The length of the CDR3 is 14 residues. Germline values: CDR1 MDHEN, CDR2 SYDVKM. The chain's CDR3 is CASRRVDSYNEQFF. In DNA, the CDR3 is TGTGCCAGCCGGCGGGTGGACAGTTACAATGAGCAGTTCTTC.

The chain links TRBV6-2 or TRBV6-3 to TRBJ1-1, with a tentative D call TRBD1 (5 bases). CDR3 length: 13 residues. CDR1 and CDR2 from the germline V gene are MNHEY and SVGEGT. Trimming left V 3 bases short and J 3 bases short, with 8 bases between. In DNA form, the CDR3 reads TGTGCCAGCAGTTATGGACACTACACTGAAGCTTTCTTT. Translating it yields CASSYGHYTEAFF.

The V call is TRBV7-8, the J call TRBJ1-5, with a tentative D call TRBD1 (5 bases). V gave up 5 bases and J gave up 1 base, with 15 bases separating them. CDR1 is SGHVS, CDR2 FQNEAQ, per germline. This CDR3 is built from 16 residues. The CDR3 DNA follows: TGTGCCAGCAGCCCTCGGGTGGGGGTGAGCAATCAGCCCCAGCATTTT. It translates to CASSPRVGVSNQPQHF.

This clonotype has ten or more counts. This sequence joins TRBV12-3 or TRBV12-4 and TRBJ1-4; TRBD1 aligns across 12 bases. The length of the CDR3 is 15 residues. J gave up 6 bases and V 5 bases, and 4 bases lay outside the gene matches. CDR3 DNA: TGTGCCAGCAGTGGGGGACAGGGGGCGGATGAAAAACTGTTTTTT. It specifies CASSGGQGADEKLFF.

V and J are TRBV20-1 and TRBJ1-1; maybe TRBD1 (6 bases). CDR3 length: 15 residues. Germline V gives CDR1 DFQATT, CDR2 SNEGSKA (reference sequence). V lost 0 bases and J 1 base, leaving 12 bases between the germline ends. The CDR3 DNA is TGCAGTGCTAGAGAGCTGGGACATTCGAACACTGAAGCTTTCTTT. Protein: CSARELGHSNTEAFF.

This chain connects TRBV4-1 to TRBJ1-5, with D uncertain. V dropped 0 bases and J dropped 0 bases, with 6 bases sitting between them. The CDR3 runs 15 residues. Germline CDR1 reads MGHRA; CDR2 reads YSYEKL. The CDR3 protein is CASSQEGNSNQPQHF. CDR3 DNA: TGCGCCAGCAGCCAAGAAGGGAATAGCAATCAGCCCCAGCATTTT.

This clonotype was seen repeatedly, ten times or more. The V and J genes are TRBV7-9 and TRBJ2-7; D might be TRBD1 or TRBD2, each matching 6 bases. V lost 5 bases to trimming and J lost 0 bases, with 17 bases between them. Germline V CDR1 and CDR2: SEHNR, FQNEAQ (reference sequence). The CDR3 has 16 residues. CDR3 loop: CASSANGGTFSYEQYF. Here the CDR3 DNA reads TGTGCCAGCAGCGCCAATGGAGGGACATTCTCCTACGAGCAGTACTTC. The variable domain in full, with the rest retrieved from reference TRBV7-9 and TRBJ2-7, is DTGVSQNPRHKITKRGQNVTFRCDPISEHNRLYWYRQTLGQGPEFLTYFQNEAQLEKSRLLSDRFSAERPKGSFSTLEIQRTEQGDSAMYLCASSANGGTFSYEQYFGPGTRLTVT.